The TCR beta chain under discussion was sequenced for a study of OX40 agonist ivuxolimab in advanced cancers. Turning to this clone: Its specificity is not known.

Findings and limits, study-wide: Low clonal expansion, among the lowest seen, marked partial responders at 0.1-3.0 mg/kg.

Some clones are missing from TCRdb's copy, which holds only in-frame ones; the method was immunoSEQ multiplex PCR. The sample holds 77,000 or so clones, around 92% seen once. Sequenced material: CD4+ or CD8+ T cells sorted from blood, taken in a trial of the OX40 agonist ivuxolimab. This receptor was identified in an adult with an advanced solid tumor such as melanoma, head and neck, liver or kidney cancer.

The chain's CDR3 is CASSSSDSSVHYNEQFF. DNA for the CDR3: TGTGCCAGCAGCTCGTCCGACAGCTCCGTACACTACAATGAGCAGTTCTTC. The genes are TRBV13 and TRBJ2-1, with D perhaps TRBD1 (5 bases). Trimming removed 4 bases from V and 3 bases from J, with 19 bases in between. Germline V CDR1 and CDR2: PRHDT, FYEKMQ (reference sequence). The CDR3 contains 17 residues. Full variable domain (remainder filled in from reference TRBV13 and TRBJ2-1): AAGVIQSPRHLIKEKRETATLKCYPIPRHDTVYWYQQGPGQDPQFLISFYEKMQSDKGSIPDRFSAQQFSDYHSELNMSSLELGDSALYFCASSSSDSSVHYNEQFFGPGTRLTVL.